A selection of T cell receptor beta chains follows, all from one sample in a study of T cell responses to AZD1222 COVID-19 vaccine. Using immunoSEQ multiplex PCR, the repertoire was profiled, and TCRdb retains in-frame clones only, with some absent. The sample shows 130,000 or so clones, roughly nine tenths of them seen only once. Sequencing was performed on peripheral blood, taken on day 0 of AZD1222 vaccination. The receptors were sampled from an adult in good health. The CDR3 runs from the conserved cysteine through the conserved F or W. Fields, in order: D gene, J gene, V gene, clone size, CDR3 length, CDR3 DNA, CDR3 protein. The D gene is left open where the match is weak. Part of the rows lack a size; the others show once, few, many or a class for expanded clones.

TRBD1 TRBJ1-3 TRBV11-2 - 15 TGTGCCAGCAGCCGGACAGGGCCCACTGGAAACACCATATATTTT CASSRTGPTGNTIYF
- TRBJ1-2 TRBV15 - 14 TGTGCCACCAGCAGAGATCCAGGGGCCTATGGCTACACCTTC CATSRDPGAYGYTF
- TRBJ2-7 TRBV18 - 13 TGTGCCAGCCACCAGGGTGACACCTACGAGCAGTACTTC CASHQGDTYEQYF
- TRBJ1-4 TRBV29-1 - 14 TGCAGCGTTGACGGCGGGGGGAGTAATGAAAAACTGTTTTTT CSVDGGGSNEKLFF
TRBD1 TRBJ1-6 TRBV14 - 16 TGTGCCAGCAGCCTTAATATCGGGACAGTAAATTCACCCCTCCACTTT CASSLNIGTVNSPLHF
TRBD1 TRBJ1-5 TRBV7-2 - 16 TGTGCCAGCAGCCCAGGGACAGGGAATAGCAATCAGCCCCAGCATTTT CASSPGTGNSNQPQHF
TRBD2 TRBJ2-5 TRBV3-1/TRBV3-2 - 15 TGTGCCAGCAGCCAGCTAGCGGGGGGCCAAGAGACCCAGTACTTC CASSQLAGGQETQYF
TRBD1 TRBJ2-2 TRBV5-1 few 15 TGCGCCAGCAGCTCAGGACAGGGGTGGACCGGGGAGCTGTTTTTT CASSSGQGWTGELFF
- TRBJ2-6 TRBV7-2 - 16 TGTGCCAGCAGCTTATACTGGGGGCCTGGGGCCAACGTCCTGACTTTC CASSLYWGPGANVLTF
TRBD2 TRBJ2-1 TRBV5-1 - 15 TGCGCCAGCAGCTTGAAGCGGGGCTCCTACAATGAGCAGTTCTTC CASSLKRGSYNEQFF
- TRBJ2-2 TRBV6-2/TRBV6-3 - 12 TGTGCCAGCAGTTACCAACCCGGGGAGCTGTTTTTT CASSYQPGELFF
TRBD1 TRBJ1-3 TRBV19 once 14 TGTGCCAGTAGGGGTACAGGGGAAGGAAACACCATATATTTT CASRGTGEGNTIYF
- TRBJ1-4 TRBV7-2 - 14 TGTGCCAGCCAGGGGACCACAACTAATGAAAAACTGTTTTTT CASQGTTTNEKLFF
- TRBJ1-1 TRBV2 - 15 TGTGCCAGCAGTGTTCTTTTCGGTGGGGGCACTGAAGCTTTCTTT CASSVLFGGGTEAFF
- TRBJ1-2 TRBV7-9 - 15 TGTGCCAGCAGCGCCGTGAGGGGGACACTCTATGGCTACACCTTC CASSAVRGTLYGYTF
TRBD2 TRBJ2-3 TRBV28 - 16 TGTGCCAGCAGTCCGCGGACTAGCGGGGGGTGGGATACGCAGTATTTT CASSPRTSGGWDTQYF
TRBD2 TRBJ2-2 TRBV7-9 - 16 TGTGCCAGCAGCCTGGGACTAGCGGGGGTCACCGGGGAGCTGTTTTTT CASSLGLAGVTGELFF
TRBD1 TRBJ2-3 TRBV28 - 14 TGTGCCAGCAGTTTAACAGGGGGCACAGATACGCAGTATTTT CASSLTGGTDTQYF
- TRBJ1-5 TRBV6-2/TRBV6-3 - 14 TGTGCCAGCAGTTTCTGGGGCTCAAATCAGCCCCAGCATTTT CASSFWGSNQPQHF
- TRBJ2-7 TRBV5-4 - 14 TGTGCCAGCAGCTTGGTGACAGGAGCCTACGAGCAGTACTTC CASSLVTGAYEQYF
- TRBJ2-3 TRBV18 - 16 TGTGCCAGCTCTCCGATCTGGCGGGGATTGGGAGATACGCAGTATTTT CASSPIWRGLGDTQYF
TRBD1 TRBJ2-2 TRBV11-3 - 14 TGTGCCAGCGCGGGACAGGGAGACACCGGGGAGCTGTTTTTT CASAGQGDTGELFF
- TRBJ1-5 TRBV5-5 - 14 TGTGCCAGCAGCTTGTTCCAGGGGTATCAGCCCCAGCATTTT CASSLFQGYQPQHF